This T cell receptor beta chain stems from a study of T cells in Graves' hyperthyroidism and ophthalmopathy. Findings and limits, study-wide: In the analysis, a 13 V-J model separated ophthalmopathy from stable hyperthyroidism.

Uncontrolled infections, other autoimmune diseases, pregnancy or lactation led to exclusion of patients. Details on this clonotype: Its target is not known.

Regions amplified from RNA transcripts were the TCR beta CDR3 regions. First-round RT-PCR targeting the TCR CDR3 was performed with the HTBI primer set. TCRdb called the multiplex PCR reads again in MiXCR, with one record for every CDR3 protein. The data hold a few hundred thousand distinct CDR3 sequences, with around 17% observed a single time. The V and J ends lost 0 bases and 5 bases respectively, with 12 bases between them. The CDR3 has 14 amino acids. CDR1 and CDR2 (germline): SGDLS, YYNGEE. The source is a man aged 40-50 years with Graves' hyperthyroidism. The specimen was blood. The chain couples TRBV9 to TRBJ2-7, with a tentative D call TRBD1 (5 bases). CDR3 in amino acids: CASSVGVTVDEQYF. CDR3 sequence (DNA): TGTGCCAGCAGCGTAGGGGTGACAGTCGACGAGCAGTACTTC.